This is a list of T cell receptor beta chains from one sample in a study of blood T cell repertoires in COVID-19. Sequencing used immunoSEQ multiplex PCR; TCRdb keeps in-frame clones, though not all of them. The sample consists of some 350,000 clones, 85% to 90% of them appearing once. The source material was PBMCs or T cells enriched from blood (not recorded which). These receptors originate from a man aged 18 to 29 who had recovered from COVID-19. CDR3s leave out the opening cysteine and the closing phenylalanine or tryptophan. Size is omitted from some rows. Given values are once, few, many or a class for expanded clones.

size | V | CDR3
- | TRBV19 | ATWDRGYGNTIY
- | TRBV19 | ASSIDQTGAGYT
- | TRBV28 | ASSPVSSGNYNEQF
- | TRBV2 | ASTRTGDTEAF
- | TRBV5-5 | ASSFSPTGEAEAF
- | TRBV29-1 | SANEDRYGYT
- | TRBV2 | ASSNRKSNQPQH
- | TRBV11-1 | ASSSADRENEQY
- | TRBV7-3 | ASSLEPTSGYNEQF
- | TRBV6-5 | ASIGLAELNEQF
- | TRBV4-1 | ASSHADRDFNQPQH
- | TRBV19 | ASSTVYTGELF
- | TRBV5-8 | ASSRTGFDYGYT
- | TRBV3-1/TRBV3-2 | ASSLGQGISYEQY
- | TRBV7-8 | ASSLLREKNTEAF
- | TRBV7-8 | ASSLGLSGWTTNEKLF
- | TRBV4-1 | ASSHKTGGKTEAF
- | TRBV29-1 | SVEGDRGQVPRRAF
- | TRBV7-9 | ASSLTSSSYNEQF
- | TRBV25-1 | ASSELKNRGHGYT
- | TRBV9 | ASSVGQGSATQY
once | TRBV19 | ASSATGDGYT
- | TRBV7-3 | ASSHPDRGAGELF
- | TRBV4-1 | ASSRGRGDLYEQY
- | TRBV19 | ASSFGGDTEAF
- | TRBV13 | ASSLSSGGSGVNEQF
- | TRBV15 | ATSRDNVGAGQPQH
- | TRBV3-1/TRBV3-2 | ASSQAQGTQY
once | TRBV7-9 | ASSPQGGRMNYGYT
- | TRBV24-1 | ATSDGASGSSTQY
- | TRBV7-6 | ASSSGQGGNSPLH
few | TRBV3-1/TRBV3-2 | ASSQDTGRGYT
- | TRBV4-1 | ASSQETGVGTQY
- | TRBV14 | ASSQWGDEQY
- | TRBV5-1 | ASSDPGTSKETQY
- | TRBV11-2 | ASSPRQGGLEQY
- | TRBV9 | ASSVGLAGPNEQF
- | TRBV3-1/TRBV3-2 | ASSQDLQAGDTGELF
once | TRBV6-5 | ASSYSDRSSPLH
- | TRBV7-2 | ASSFLDGTQY
- | TRBV4-1 | ASSQDQVPISNQPQH
- | TRBV15 | ATSRDQGTYEQY
few | TRBV25-1 | ASRPGASYEQY
- | TRBV7-2 | ASSLGLAGGTHEQF
once | TRBV18 | ASSSSTSGTQNIQY
- | TRBV7-2 | ASSLDRNSPLH
- | TRBV5-4 | ASSFSGGSYEQY
- | TRBV4-1 | ASSPGDRLSYEQY
- | TRBV27 | ASKGLAGLTDNEQF
- | TRBV6-2/TRBV6-3 | ASSPTPGGSSYNEQF